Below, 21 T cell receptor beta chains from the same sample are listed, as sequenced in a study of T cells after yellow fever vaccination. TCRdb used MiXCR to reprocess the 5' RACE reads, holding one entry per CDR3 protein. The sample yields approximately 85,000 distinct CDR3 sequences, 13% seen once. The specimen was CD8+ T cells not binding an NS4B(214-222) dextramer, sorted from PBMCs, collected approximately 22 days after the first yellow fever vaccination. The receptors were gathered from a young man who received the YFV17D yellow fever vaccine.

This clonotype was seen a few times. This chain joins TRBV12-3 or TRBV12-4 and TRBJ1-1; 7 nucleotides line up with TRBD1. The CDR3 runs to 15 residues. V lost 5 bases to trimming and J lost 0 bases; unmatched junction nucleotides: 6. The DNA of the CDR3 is TGTGCCAGCAGTGACCCGGACAGGATGAACACTGAAGCTTTCTTT. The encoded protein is CASSDPDRMNTEAFF.

In DNA, the CDR3 is TGCGCCAGCAGTTCCCTTGGGGGCATCGAGAACACTGAAGCTTTCTTT. Protein: CASSSLGGIENTEAFF. The rearrangement links TRBV4-1 to TRBJ1-1; maybe TRBD1 (6 bases). The CDR3 extends over 16 amino acids. Trimming pared 6 bases from V and 1 base from J, leaving 18 bases between. Germline V lookup: CDR1 MGHRA, CDR2 YSYEKL.

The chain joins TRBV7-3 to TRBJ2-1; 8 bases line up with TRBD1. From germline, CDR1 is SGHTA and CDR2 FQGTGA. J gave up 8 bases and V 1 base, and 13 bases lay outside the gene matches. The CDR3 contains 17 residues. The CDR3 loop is CASSLRGSGQVGDEQFF. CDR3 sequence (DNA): TGTGCCAGCAGCTTAAGAGGATCGGGACAGGTTGGGGATGAGCAGTTCTTC.

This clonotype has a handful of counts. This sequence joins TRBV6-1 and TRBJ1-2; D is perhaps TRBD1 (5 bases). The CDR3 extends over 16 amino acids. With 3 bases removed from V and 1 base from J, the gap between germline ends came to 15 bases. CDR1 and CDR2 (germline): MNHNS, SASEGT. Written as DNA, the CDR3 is TGTGCCAGCAGTGATCCGACCAGGGTGGTTAACTATGGCTACACCTTC. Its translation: CASSDPTRVVNYGYTF.

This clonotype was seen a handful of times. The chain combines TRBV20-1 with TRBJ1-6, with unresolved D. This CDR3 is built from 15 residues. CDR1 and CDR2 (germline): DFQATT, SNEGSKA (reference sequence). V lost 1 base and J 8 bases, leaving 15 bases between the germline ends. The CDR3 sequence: CSARVPRTGDSPLHF. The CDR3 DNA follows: TGCAGTGCTAGAGTCCCAAGGACCGGGGATTCACCCCTCCACTTT.

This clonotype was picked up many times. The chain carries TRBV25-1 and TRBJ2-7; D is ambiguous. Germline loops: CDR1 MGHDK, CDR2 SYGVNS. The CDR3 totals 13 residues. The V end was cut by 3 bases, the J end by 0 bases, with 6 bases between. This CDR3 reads CASSDWSSYEQYV. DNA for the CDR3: TGTGCCAGCAGTGATTGGAGCTCCTACGAGCAGTACGTC.

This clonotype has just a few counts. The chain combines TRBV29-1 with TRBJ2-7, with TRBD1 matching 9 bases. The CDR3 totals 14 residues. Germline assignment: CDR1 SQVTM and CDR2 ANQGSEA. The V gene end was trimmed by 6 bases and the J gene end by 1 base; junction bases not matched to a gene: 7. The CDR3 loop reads CSVDTGTGSYEQYF. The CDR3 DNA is TGCAGCGTGGACACCGGGACAGGGTCCTACGAGCAGTACTTC.

The DNA for the CDR3 is TGCGCCAGCAGCCACCCGCCGGGGCAGCGGGGCAATGAGCAGTTCTTC. It is translated as CASSHPPGQRGNEQFF. V usage is TRBV4-3 and J usage is TRBJ2-1; the match to TRBD2 covers 7 bases. Germline V gene sequence: CDR1 LGHNA, CDR2 YSLEER. This CDR3 is 16 amino acids long. V shed 3 bases, J shed 6 bases, and the junction held 11 bases outside the gene matches.

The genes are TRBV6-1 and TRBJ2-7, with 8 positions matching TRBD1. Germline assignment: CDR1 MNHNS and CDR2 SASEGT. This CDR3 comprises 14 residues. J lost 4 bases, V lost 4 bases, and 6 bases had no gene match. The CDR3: CASSGTGNYYEQYV. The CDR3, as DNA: TGTGCCAGCAGTGGGACAGGGAATTATTACGAGCAGTACGTC.

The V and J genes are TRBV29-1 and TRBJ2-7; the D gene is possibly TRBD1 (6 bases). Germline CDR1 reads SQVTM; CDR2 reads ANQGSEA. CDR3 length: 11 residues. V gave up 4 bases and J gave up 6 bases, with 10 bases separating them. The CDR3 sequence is CSVVLGAEQYF. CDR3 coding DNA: TGCAGCGTTGTTTTGGGGGCCGAGCAGTACTTC.

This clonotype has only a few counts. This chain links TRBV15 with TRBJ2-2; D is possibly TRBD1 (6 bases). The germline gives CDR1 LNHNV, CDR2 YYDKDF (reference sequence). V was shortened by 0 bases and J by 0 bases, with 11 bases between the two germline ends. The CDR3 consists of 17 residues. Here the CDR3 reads CATSREGGHPNTGELFF. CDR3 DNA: TGTGCCACCAGCAGAGAAGGGGGACACCCGAACACCGGGGAGCTGTTTTTT.

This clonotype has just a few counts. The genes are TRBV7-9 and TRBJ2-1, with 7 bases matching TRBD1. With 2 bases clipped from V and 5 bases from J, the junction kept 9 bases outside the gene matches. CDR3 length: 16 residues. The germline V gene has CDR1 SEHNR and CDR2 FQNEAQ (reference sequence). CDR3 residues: CASSLTYRGAHNEQFF. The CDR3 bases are TGTGCCAGCAGCTTAACATACAGGGGTGCCCACAATGAGCAGTTCTTC.

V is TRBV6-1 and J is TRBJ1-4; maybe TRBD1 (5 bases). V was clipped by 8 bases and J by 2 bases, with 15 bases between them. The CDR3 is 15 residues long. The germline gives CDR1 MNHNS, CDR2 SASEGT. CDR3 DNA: TGTGCCAGCGGCTCCACGGACATGACTAATGAAAAACTGTTTTTT. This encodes CASGSTDMTNEKLFF.

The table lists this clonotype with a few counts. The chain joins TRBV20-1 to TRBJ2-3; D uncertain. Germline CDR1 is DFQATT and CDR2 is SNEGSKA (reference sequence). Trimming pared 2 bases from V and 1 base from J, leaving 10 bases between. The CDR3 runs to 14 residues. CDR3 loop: CSARPRGGTDTQYF. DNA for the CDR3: TGCAGTGCTAGACCCCGAGGAGGCACAGATACGCAGTATTTT.

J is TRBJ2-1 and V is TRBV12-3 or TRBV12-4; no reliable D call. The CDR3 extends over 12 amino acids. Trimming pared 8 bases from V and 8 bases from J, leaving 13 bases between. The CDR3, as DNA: TGTGCCAGCGGGCTAAACTATGATGAGCAGTTCTTC. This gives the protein CASGLNYDEQFF.

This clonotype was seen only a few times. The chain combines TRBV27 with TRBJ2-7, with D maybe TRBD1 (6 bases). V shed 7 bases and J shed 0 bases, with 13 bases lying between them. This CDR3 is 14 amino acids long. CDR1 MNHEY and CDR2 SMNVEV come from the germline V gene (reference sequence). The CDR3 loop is CASTRDTSSYEQYF. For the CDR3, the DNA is TGTGCCAGCACCCGGGACACTTCCTCCTACGAGCAGTACTTC.

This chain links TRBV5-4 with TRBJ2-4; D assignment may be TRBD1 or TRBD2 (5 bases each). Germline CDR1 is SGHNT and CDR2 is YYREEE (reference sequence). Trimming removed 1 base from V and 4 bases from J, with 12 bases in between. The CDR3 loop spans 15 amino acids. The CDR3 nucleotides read TGTGCCAGCAGCTTGAGAGGGGATGGGAAAAACATTCAGTACTTC. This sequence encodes CASSLRGDGKNIQYF.

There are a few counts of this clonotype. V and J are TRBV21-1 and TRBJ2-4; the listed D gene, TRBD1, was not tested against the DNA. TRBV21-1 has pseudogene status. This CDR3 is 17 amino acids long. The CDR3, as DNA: TGTGCCAGCAGCAAATTTGGGGCCGTTCCACACAAAAACATTCAGTACTTC. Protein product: CASSKFGAVPHKNIQYF.

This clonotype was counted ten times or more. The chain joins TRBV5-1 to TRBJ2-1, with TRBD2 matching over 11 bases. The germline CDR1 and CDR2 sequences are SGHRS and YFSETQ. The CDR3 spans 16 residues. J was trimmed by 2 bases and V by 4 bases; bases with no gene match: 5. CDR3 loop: CASSVGLAGAYNEQFF. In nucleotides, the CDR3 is TGCGCCAGCAGCGTAGGACTAGCGGGCGCCTACAATGAGCAGTTCTTC.

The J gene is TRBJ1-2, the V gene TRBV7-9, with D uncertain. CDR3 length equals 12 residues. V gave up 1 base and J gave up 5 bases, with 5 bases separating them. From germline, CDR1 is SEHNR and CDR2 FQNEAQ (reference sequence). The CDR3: CASSLESYGYTF. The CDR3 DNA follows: TGTGCCAGCAGCTTAGAGTCGTATGGCTACACCTTC.

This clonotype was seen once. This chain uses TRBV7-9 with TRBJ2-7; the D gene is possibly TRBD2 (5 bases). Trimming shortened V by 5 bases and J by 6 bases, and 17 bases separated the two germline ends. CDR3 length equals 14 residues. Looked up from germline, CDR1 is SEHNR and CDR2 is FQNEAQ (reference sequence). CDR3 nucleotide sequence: TGTGCCAGCAGCCAATCCGGGATCGGCGGCGAGCAGTACTTC. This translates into CASSQSGIGGEQYF.